The present TCR beta chain was sequenced within a study of Ad26.COV2.S vaccination and SARS-CoV-2 variants. The wider study: The COV1001 Ad26.COV2.S trial arm included the donor. Study-wide points: From the TCR breadth and depth analyses, total T cell responses may have been underestimated. A substantial breadth of spike-specific CD8+ and CD4+ T cell responses after vaccination has been reported. Placebo recipients had lower spike-specific TCR breadth than vaccine recipients.

Treatment denoted: approximately 18 received Ad26.COV2.S at low or high dose, single or two shots; about 5 received placebo; per-sample allocation not given. The samples date from day 63 after the first vaccine or placebo injection. The repertoire was sequenced with immunoSEQ multiplex PCR; TCRdb's copy has only in-frame clones and lacks some. The table has fewer than 400,000 clones, 85% to 90% seen once. The CDR3 runs to 17 residues. From germline, CDR1 is MNHNS and CDR2 SASEGT. V was trimmed by 0 bases and J by 5 bases, leaving 19 bases between them. Concerning this clone itself: Its antigen is unidentified.

The source material was peripheral blood, sampled in a trial of Ad26.COV2.S vaccine versus placebo. This clonotype originated in a person between 18 and 59 years old who received the Ad26.COV2.S COVID-19 vaccine or a placebo. The chain couples TRBV6-1 to TRBJ1-1; TRBD1 might be the D (5 bases). The CDR3: CASSEATGGWDGTEAFF. The DNA for the CDR3 is TGTGCCAGCAGTGAAGCGACCGGGGGGTGGGATGGGACTGAAGCTTTCTTT.